The next 30 T cell receptor beta chains were all read from a single sample in a study of cytomegalovirus exposure and HLA in healthy donors. This table comes from immunoSEQ multiplex PCR, and its TCRdb copy is limited to in-frame clones, with some not included. The sample consists of fewer than 100,000 clones, around 94% of them appearing once. The sequencing sample was made of PBMCs. The receptor source for this set is a woman aged 18 to 35 in good health and CMV-seropositive.

The chain recombines TRBV28 with TRBJ1-1; D perhaps matches TRBD1 (6 bases). The CDR3 contains 13 residues. Trimming removed 4 bases at V and 3 bases at J, with 9 bases between. The V gene's germline CDR1 is MDHEN and CDR2 SYDVKM. CDR3 protein: CASSSYRDTEAFF. For the CDR3, the DNA is TGTGCCAGCAGTTCCTACAGGGACACTGAAGCTTTCTTT. Full variable domain (rest looked up from reference TRBV28 and TRBJ1-1): DVKVTQSSRYLVKRTGEKVFLECVQDMDHENMFWYRQDPGLGLRLIYFSYDVKMKEKGDIPEGYSVSREKKERFSLILESASTNQTSMYLCASSSYRDTEAFFGQGTRLTVV.

The chain employs TRBV29-1 and TRBJ1-2; 7 bases fit TRBD1. V shed 4 bases, J shed 6 bases, and the junction held 11 bases outside the gene matches. The CDR3 sequence is 14 residues long. Per germline, CDR1 SQVTM and CDR2 ANQGSEA. This CDR3 is CSVAVRQGLDGYTF. CDR3 bases: TGCAGCGTTGCTGTGCGACAGGGACTCGATGGCTACACCTTC. Full variable domain (rest looked up from reference TRBV29-1 and TRBJ1-2): SAVISQKPSRDICQRGTSLTIQCQVDSQVTMMFWYRQQPGQSLTLIATANQGSEATYESGFVIDKFPISRPNLTFSTLTVSNMSPEDSSIYLCSVAVRQGLDGYTFGSGTRLTVV.

The rearrangement uses TRBV7-9 and TRBJ2-1; D is undetermined. CDR1 and CDR2 (germline): SEHNR, FQNEAQ (reference sequence). The V and J ends lost 6 bases and 4 bases respectively, with 16 bases between them. This CDR3 region has 15 residues. CDR3 loop: CASSSPGPKYNEQFF. The CDR3 DNA sequence: TGTGCCAGCAGTTCCCCGGGTCCTAAATACAATGAGCAGTTCTTC.

The V and J genes are TRBV18 and TRBJ2-2; TRBD1 aligns across 8 bases. CDR3 length: 15 residues. After removal of 4 bases from V and 3 bases from J, the junction contained 4 bases not matched to a gene. The V gene's germline CDR1 is KGHSH and CDR2 LQKENI. For the CDR3, the DNA is TGTGCCAGCTCACGACTACAGGGGGACACCGGGGAGCTGTTTTTT. Its translation is CASSRLQGDTGELFF.

In its sample, this clone ranks as medium-sized. One end of the junction is discordant with germline, which a read error may explain. The CDR3, as DNA: TGTGCCGGCAGTCGGGATATGAACACTGAAGCTTTCTTT. It encodes CAGSRDMNTEAFF. V usage is TRBV2 and J usage is TRBJ1-1; no definite D call. This CDR3 has 13 residues. Germline loops: CDR1 SNHLY, CDR2 FYNNEI.

The chain employs TRBV5-6 and TRBJ2-2, with TRBD1 as a possible D gene (5 bases). The CDR3 has 14 amino acids. V shed 2 bases and J shed 4 bases, with 9 bases lying between them. Germline V gives CDR1 SGHDT, CDR2 YYEEEE. The CDR3 spells CASSFLGATGELFF. The CDR3 coding sequence is TGTGCCAGCAGCTTTCTTGGGGCCACCGGGGAGCTGTTTTTT.

The rearrangement joins TRBV11-1 to TRBJ2-1; 8 bases line up with TRBD2. Germline CDR1 is SGHAT and CDR2 is FQDESV (reference sequence). The trim removed 5 bases at V and 1 base at J, leaving 10 bases unmatched. The CDR3 has 17 amino acids. The CDR3 coding sequence is TGTGCCAGCAGCCCGTGGGTACCGGGAGGGTCCTACAATGAGCAGTTCTTC. Protein: CASSPWVPGGSYNEQFF.

This clone was seen once. The chain recombines TRBV9 with TRBJ2-5; 10 bases match TRBD2. The CDR3 runs 14 residues. Germline lookup yields CDR1 SGDLS and CDR2 YYNGEE. V shed 2 bases, J shed 4 bases, and the junction held 2 bases outside the gene matches. Here the CDR3 reads CASSVGLASETQYF. The CDR3 DNA is TGTGCCAGCAGCGTGGGACTAGCGTCAGAGACCCAGTACTTC.

The chain joins TRBV15 to TRBJ1-1; 7 nucleotides match TRBD1. CDR1 is LNHNV, CDR2 YYDKDF, per germline (reference sequence). CDR3 length: 14 residues. V lost 1 base to trimming and J lost 2 bases; unmatched junction nucleotides: 1. CDR3 DNA: TGTGCCACCAGCAGAGGGACAGGTAACACTGAAGCTTTCTTT. Its protein is CATSRGTGNTEAFF.

The chain has TRBV28 and TRBJ2-5; 8 nucleotides agree with TRBD2. The CDR3 is made up of 17 amino acids. Looked up from germline, CDR1 is MDHEN and CDR2 is SYDVKM. The trim removed 5 bases at V and 2 bases at J, leaving 13 bases unmatched. CDR3 bases: TGTGCCAGCAGTCCCCCCGGGGGGGCGCAGTTTCAAGAGACCCAGTACTTC. It encodes CASSPPGGAQFQETQYF.

This chain connects TRBV21-1 to TRBJ2-3; the table's TRBD2 call for D was not verified on the DNA. TRBV21-1 is annotated as a pseudogene. The CDR3 has 15 residues. The CDR3 is CASSICEDLPDTQYF. DNA for the CDR3: TGTGCCAGCAGTATCTGCGAGGATTTGCCAGATACGCAGTATTTT.

The chain uses TRBV11-3 and TRBJ2-3; tentatively, D is TRBD2 (6 bases). V was cut by 1 base and J by 6 bases, with 11 bases left in between. CDR3 length equals 14 residues. Germline V gene sequence: CDR1 SGHNT, CDR2 YENEEA. CDR3 nucleotides: TGTGCCAGCAGCTTAGGGTCAGGGACTGATACGCAGTATTTT. Amino acids: CASSLGSGTDTQYF.

This clone was found once. The J gene is TRBJ2-6, the V gene TRBV7-3; D may be TRBD2 (6 bases). The ends were cut back, 2 bases at V and 1 base at J, with 6 bases in the middle. Per germline, CDR1 SGHTA and CDR2 FQGTGA. The CDR3 length is 15 residues. CDR3 protein: CASSLRGSGANVLTF. Here the CDR3 DNA reads TGTGCCAGCAGCTTACGGGGGTCTGGGGCCAACGTCCTGACTTTC.

This clone was recorded a few times. The chain combines TRBV11-2 with TRBJ2-7; D call uncertain. Germline assignment: CDR1 SGHAT and CDR2 FQNNGV. V was clipped by 1 base and J by 7 bases, with 8 bases between them. The CDR3 has 12 amino acids. Here the CDR3 reads CASSLGSWEQYF. CDR3 bases: TGTGCCAGCAGCTTAGGGAGCTGGGAGCAGTACTTC.

This sequence joins TRBV5-1 and TRBJ1-6, with 8 positions matching TRBD1. Germline CDR1 SGHRS, CDR2 YFSETQ. The CDR3 runs 15 residues. J was trimmed by 10 bases and V by 2 bases; bases with no gene match: 8. The CDR3 DNA follows: TGCGCCAGCAGCTTAGCCGGGACAGGAAGGTCACCCCTCCACTTT. Translating it yields CASSLAGTGRSPLHF. Based on the CDR3 plus reference TRBV5-1 and TRBJ1-6, the full variable domain is KAGVTQTPRYLIKTRGQQVTLSCSPISGHRSVSWYQQTPGQGLQFLFEYFSETQRNKGNFPGRFSGRQFSNSRSEMNVSTLELGDSALYLCASSLAGTGRSPLHFGNGTRLTVT.

V gene TRBV28 combines with J gene TRBJ1-2, with 10 bases aligning to TRBD1. CDR1 is MDHEN, CDR2 SYDVKM, per germline. The V and J ends lost 11 bases and 5 bases, in that order; junction bases with no gene match: 5. The length of the CDR3 is 12 residues. DNA of the CDR3: TGTGCCGCGGGGGACAGGGGTTATGGCTACACCTTC. It specifies CAAGDRGYGYTF.

The gene calls are TRBV7-3 and TRBJ2-5; D perhaps matches TRBD1 (6 bases). There are 15 residues in the CDR3. Per the germline V gene, CDR1 is SGHTA and CDR2 is FQGTGA. V dropped 5 bases and J dropped 1 base, with 14 bases sitting between them. The CDR3 DNA reads as TGTGCCAGCAGCGTATCGGACAGCTTCCAAGAGACCCAGTACTTC. It codes for CASSVSDSFQETQYF. Combining the CDR3 with reference TRBV7-3 and TRBJ2-5 gives the whole variable domain GAGVSQTPSNKVTEKGKYVELRCDPISGHTALYWYRQSLGQGPEFLIYFQGTGAADDSGLPNDRFFAVRPEGSVSTLKIQRTERGDSAVYLCASSVSDSFQETQYFGPGTRLLVL.

The chain carries TRBV7-2 and TRBJ2-7; D gene ambiguous. The germline CDR1 and CDR2 sequences are SGHTA and FQGNSA. CDR3 length: 14 residues. Trimming removed 0 bases at V and 5 bases at J, with 11 bases between. This CDR3 reads CASSLARARDEQYF. For the CDR3, the DNA is TGTGCCAGCAGCTTAGCGCGTGCTCGGGACGAGCAGTACTTC. Full variable domain (remainder filled in from reference TRBV7-2 and TRBJ2-7): GAGVSQSPSNKVTEKGKDVELRCDPISGHTALYWYRQSLGQGLEFLIYFQGNSAPDKSGLPSDRFSAERTGGSVSTLTIQRTQQEDSAVYLCASSLARARDEQYFGPGTRLTVT.

The CDR3 is CASRGRGPNSYEQYF. The CDR3 DNA follows: TGCGCCAGCAGGGGGAGGGGCCCGAACTCCTACGAGCAGTACTTC. The chain joins TRBV5-1 to TRBJ2-7, with 7 bases aligning to TRBD2. Germline trimming cut 5 bases from V and 0 bases from J; bases unmatched to any gene: 8. CDR1 and CDR2 from the germline V gene are SGHRS and YFSETQ. This CDR3 has 15 residues.

The chain links TRBV30 to TRBJ1-5; D perhaps matches TRBD1 (6 bases). This CDR3 contains 15 residues. Germline CDR1 is GTSNPN and CDR2 is SVGIG (reference sequence). V was trimmed by 2 bases and J by 4 bases, leaving 15 bases between them. CDR3 loop: CAWSKGETPNQPQHF. CDR3 nucleotides: TGTGCCTGGAGTAAGGGGGAGACACCAAATCAGCCCCAGCATTTT.

The rearrangement links TRBV6-1 to TRBJ1-1; D gene uncertain. Germline V gives CDR1 MNHNS, CDR2 SASEGT. Trimming stripped 3 bases from V and 2 bases from J, with 7 bases between. The CDR3 consists of 13 residues. In nucleotides, the CDR3 is TGTGCCAGCAGTGATGAGGGAAACACTGAAGCTTTCTTT. It yields the protein CASSDEGNTEAFF.

For the CDR3, the DNA is TGTGCCTGGAGTGTAGACAGCGACACTGAAGCTTTCTTT. Protein: CAWSVDSDTEAFF. The chain combines TRBV30 with TRBJ1-1; tentative D call: TRBD1 (5 bases). The CDR3 extends over 13 amino acids. V was clipped by 0 bases and J by 3 bases, with 8 bases between them. In germline, CDR1 is GTSNPN, CDR2 SVGIG (reference sequence).

This chain uses TRBV7-2 with TRBJ2-3; the match to TRBD1 covers 8 bases. Per germline, CDR1 SGHTA and CDR2 FQGNSA. The V gene end was trimmed by 3 bases and the J gene end by 5 bases; junction bases not matched to a gene: 10. The CDR3 is 16 residues long. The CDR3 is CASSFTGQVWIDTQYF. As DNA, the CDR3 is TGTGCCAGCAGCTTCACGGGACAGGTTTGGATAGATACGCAGTATTTT.

The chain carries TRBV13 and TRBJ1-5, with 8 bases lining up with TRBD1. Per the germline V gene, CDR1 is PRHDT and CDR2 is FYEKMQ (reference sequence). The trim removed 0 bases at V and 7 bases at J, leaving 5 bases unmatched. The CDR3 extends over 15 amino acids. In nucleotides, the CDR3 is TGTGCCAGCAGCTTAGGACAGGGGGACGGACAGCCCCAGCATTTT. It encodes CASSLGQGDGQPQHF.

J is TRBJ1-4 and V is TRBV7-6; the match to TRBD1 covers 8 bases. J was trimmed by 10 bases and V by 5 bases; bases with no gene match: 9. CDR1 is SGHVS, CDR2 FNYEAQ, per germline. The CDR3 length is 14 residues. DNA for the CDR3: TGTGCCAGCAGCCGGGGACAGGATAAGGGAAAACTGTTTTTT. Its translation: CASSRGQDKGKLFF.

The chain couples TRBV5-5 to TRBJ1-5; D not resolved. The CDR3 is 14 amino acids. Germline values: CDR1 SGHKS, CDR2 YYEKEE (reference sequence). The ends were cut back, 4 bases at V and 7 bases at J, with 15 bases in the middle. CDR3 region: CASSPSNSGQPQHF. In DNA form, the CDR3 reads TGTGCCAGCAGCCCATCCAACAGCGGGCAGCCCCAGCATTTT.

The chain combines TRBV7-6 with TRBJ2-2; TRBD2 agrees at 12 bases. Trimming at V came to 5 bases and at J to 3 bases, leaving 7 bases not matched to a gene. This CDR3 spans 17 amino acids. The germline V gene has CDR1 SGHVS and CDR2 FNYEAQ. CDR3 bases: TGTGCCAGCAGCCCCAGACTAGCGGGAGAAGACACCGGGGAGCTGTTTTTT. The encoded protein is CASSPRLAGEDTGELFF.

V and J are TRBV5-1 and TRBJ2-3; a weak D match, TRBD1 (6 bases). This CDR3 is built from 15 residues. V shed 0 bases and J shed 4 bases, with 12 bases lying between them. In germline, CDR1 is SGHRS, CDR2 YFSETQ. CDR3 nucleotide sequence: TGCGCCAGCAGCTTGGAACAGGGTGTCTCAGATACGCAGTATTTT. As protein: CASSLEQGVSDTQYF.

The chain recombines TRBV7-9 with TRBJ1-2, with a weak D call TRBD1 (5 bases). This CDR3 is built from 16 residues. Germline CDR1 reads SEHNR; CDR2 reads FQNEAQ (reference sequence). The V end lost 1 base, the J end lost 8 bases, and 20 bases lay between the germline ends. CDR3 bases: TGTGCCAGCAGCTTAGGCGGGGCAGCCGAACAAAGCGGCTACACCTTC. Translation gives CASSLGGAAEQSGYTF.

The CDR3 sequence: CASSLGGSYGYTF. DNA for the CDR3: TGTGCCAGCAGCTTAGGGGGCAGCTATGGCTACACCTTC. The chain combines TRBV7-8 with TRBJ1-2, with D possibly matching TRBD1 (5 bases). V shed 1 base and J shed 4 bases, with 7 bases lying between them. Germline V gene lookup returns CDR1 SGHVS and CDR2 FQNEAQ. There are 13 residues in the CDR3. Full variable domain (rest looked up from reference TRBV7-8 and TRBJ1-2): GAGVSQSPRYKVAKRGQDVALRCDPISGHVSLFWYQQALGQGPEFLTYFQNEAQLDKSGLPSDRFFAERPEGSVSTLKIQRTQQEDSAVYLCASSLGGSYGYTFGSGTRLTVV.